This TCR beta chain was found in a study of blood T cells in healthy people across ages (dated by TCRdb to 2015 to 2017). Study-wide context: In model experiments, roughly one uniquely barcoded TCR beta cDNA molecule per two T cells was captured by template switching. Using deep sequencing normalized with unique cDNA molecular identifiers, the study measured how TCR beta repertoire diversity changes with age. The donors were split into four age groups: young (average 16 years), middle-aged (around 37), aged (roughly 60) and long-lived (roughly 80). To avoid experimental bias, donors of different ages were distributed randomly across sequencing lanes. For two donors (one aged 18 to 30 and one aged 80 or older), the study analyzed two additional independent replicas of 1 million unique cDNA reads from the same blood draw. What the study reported, not specific to this receptor: Total diversity estimates from one million sequenced T cells were considered lower bounds and underestimates. Because profiling used bulk unsorted PBMCs, naive and antigen-experienced compartments could not be compared conclusively. Observed TCR beta diversity per million T cells fell roughly linearly with age, and a significant reduction was already apparent by age roughly 41. The CMV infection status of donors was not known, potentially confounding age-related changes in expanded clonotypes. There was a strong correlation between observed TCR beta diversity and the percentage of naive T cells measured by flow cytometry. The long-lived group showed more naive CD4+ T cells, fewer expanded clones and increased TCR diversity than the aged group, suggesting age selection.

Library creation used 5' RACE. TCRdb records Illumina HiSeq 2500 as the sequencer. A second PCR of about 6 to 11 cycles was performed with a sample-barcoded 5' primer and a J-beta primer mix. Each TCR beta cDNA molecule received a unique molecular identifier from a template-switch 5' adaptor carrying 12 random nucleotides. Each sample yielded at least 3 million CDR3-containing paired-end reads. The Mint cDNA synthesis kit, primed by a TRBC-specific oligonucleotide, was used to synthesize first-strand cDNA from all RNA. After uracil-DNA glycosylase treatment, a first 18-cycle PCR used universal primers M1SS and BC2_uni_R on all cDNA. On the study's bioinformatics: For normalization, 1 million high-quality reads were randomly selected from each sample, with every read carrying a distinct molecular identifier. Instead of being binned into consensus sequences, reads with shared molecular identifiers were discarded. MiTCR, with a Q25 quality threshold and the strictest error-elimination algorithm, was used for CDR3 identification, clonotype clustering and error correction. Lower-bound total TCR beta diversity was estimated with a nonparametric unseen species model using Euler transformation. Through fastp at Q25 and MiXCR, TCRdb rebuilt clones from the public reads, retaining in-frame beta chains. Duplicate CDR3 protein sequences are folded into a single record with the most common DNA and genes. It is TCRdb's table, rather than the study itself, that gives the V and J calls and clone size. This sample is represented by around 800,000 distinct CDR3 sequences; 50% to 65% of them were singletons. Jointly, the top ten make up roughly 40% of the sample.

This clonotype has a handful of counts. Its cognate antigen has yet to be identified. Within one base of it there is no much larger clone, and no base qualities were kept. The roughly 39 donors, aged 6 to 90 years, were systemically healthy Caucasian individuals from Russia. Approximately 9.7 milliliters of peripheral blood were drawn from each donor into EDTA-treated Vacutainer tubes. PBMCs were isolated by Ficoll-Paque density-gradient centrifugation, with at least 6 million obtained per sample. Trizol reagent was used to extract total RNA from the PBMCs, yielding at least 5.5 micrograms per sample. Naive CD45RAhigh/CD27high T cell percentages were measured by flow cytometry on a PBMC aliquot from every donor. The sequencing input was blood. The receptor comes from an elderly man in good health.

CDR3 loop: CSATPRGTSNYGYTF. The DNA sequence is TGCAGTGCTACCCCCAGGGGCACCTCTAACTATGGCTACACCTTC. The chain is encoded by TRBV20-1 joined to TRBJ1-2; a tentative D match to TRBD1 spans 6 bases. The germline V gene (reference sequence) specifies DFQATT as CDR1 and SNEGSKA as CDR2. V is reduced by 4 bases and J by 0 bases, leaving a spacing of 15 bases between them. From the cysteine up to the phenylalanine, the CDR3 has a length of 15 residues. Here the CDR3 DNA is all that survives: 45 bases in frame from base 1.